This T cell receptor (beta chain) was captured by sequencing in a study of T cell changes during pregnancy in multiple sclerosis. The germline gives CDR1 SEHNR, CDR2 FQNEAQ (reference sequence). Trimming stripped 7 bases from V and 4 bases from J, with 11 bases between. This CDR3 contains 13 residues. Assay: immunoSEQ multiplex PCR; the TCRdb copy retains only in-frame clones and omits some. The sample contains tens of thousands of clones, around 90% of which appear only once. The sequence was collected from a female donor with multiple sclerosis, enrolled in a pregnancy study. Sample: CD8+ T cells from peripheral blood mononuclear cells, taken before pregnancy. The V gene is TRBV7-9, the J gene TRBJ2-1, with a possible D match to TRBD2 (6 bases). The CDR3 protein is CASKQSGYNEQFF. The CDR3 DNA sequence: TGTGCCAGCAAGCAGAGCGGGTACAATGAGCAGTTCTTC.